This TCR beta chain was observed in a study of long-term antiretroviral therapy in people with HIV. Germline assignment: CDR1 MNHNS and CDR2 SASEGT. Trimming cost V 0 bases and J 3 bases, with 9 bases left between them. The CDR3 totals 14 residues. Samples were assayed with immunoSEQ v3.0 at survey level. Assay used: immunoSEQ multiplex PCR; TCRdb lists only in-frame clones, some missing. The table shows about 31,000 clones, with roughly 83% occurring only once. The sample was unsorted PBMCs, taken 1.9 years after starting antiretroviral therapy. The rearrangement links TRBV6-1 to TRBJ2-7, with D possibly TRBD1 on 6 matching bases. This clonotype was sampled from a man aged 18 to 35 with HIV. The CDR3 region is CASSEAVRGYEQYF. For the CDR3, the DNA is TGTGCCAGCAGTGAAGCAGTCAGGGGCTACGAGCAGTACTTC.